This entry concerns a single T cell receptor (beta chain). Original handling: Researchers report that nucleated cell counts were estimated from reference gene primer amplification. This table comes from immunoSEQ multiplex PCR, and its TCRdb copy is limited to in-frame clones, with some not included. That table gives V, J and clone size, and the DNA gave D and trimming. The profile shows 50,000 to 70,000 clones, roughly nine tenths of them singletons. This entry is derived from a study of blood T cell repertoires in COVID-19. Study-wide background: There were acute and convalescent COVID-19 samples, and they came from the United States, Italy and Spain. Sources were T cells, B-cell-depleted T cells, or PBMCs; the material itself was cDNA or gDNA.

The CDR3 is 17 residues long. Trimming took 3 bases from V and 1 from J, leaving 19 bases between them. The germline CDR1 and CDR2 sequences are KGHSH and LQKENI. The receptor comes from a woman aged 70-85 years with active COVID-19. What was sequenced was peripheral blood. This chain uses TRBV18 with TRBJ2-7; perhaps TRBD2 as D (7 bases). In nucleotides, the CDR3 is TGTGCCAGCTCACCCGTGTCGGGGGGCGAAGGGTCCTACGAGCAGTACTTC. As protein: CASSPVSGGEGSYEQYF.